This T cell receptor (beta chain) is from a study of immune characterization of retroperitoneal liposarcoma. One entry per CDR3 protein results from TCRdb running MiXCR on the PCR reads. The sample records a few thousand distinct CDR3 sequences, around 50% being singletons. V lost 1 base to trimming and J lost 4 bases; unmatched junction nucleotides: 3. CDR1 SGHTA and CDR2 FQGNSA come from the germline V gene. CDR3 length equals 14 residues. The clonotype originates from a male donor with retroperitoneal liposarcoma. The chain carries TRBV7-2 and TRBJ1-2; 7 nucleotides match TRBD1. Sample: tumor tissue. As DNA, the CDR3 is TGTGCCAGCAGCTTAGGGGACAGCTTCTATGGCTACACCTTC. As protein: CASSLGDSFYGYTF.